This is a list of T cell receptor beta chains from one sample in a study of OX40 agonist ivuxolimab in advanced cancers. Libraries were prepared by immunoSEQ multiplex PCR; TCRdb keeps only in-frame clonotypes and omits some of them. In the table there are about 80,000 clones, about 88% of which are singletons. The sample was CD4+ or CD8+ T cells sorted from blood, taken in a trial of the OX40 agonist ivuxolimab. These receptors were taken from an adult with an advanced solid tumor such as melanoma, head and neck, liver or kidney cancer. Both conserved end residues are part of each CDR3. Each record gives: D gene, V gene, clone size, J gene, CDR3 protein, CDR3 DNA. D genes are given only for firm matches. Size is omitted from some rows. Given values are once, few, many or a class for expanded clones.

D: NA; V: TRBV5-1; size: NA; J: TRBJ1-4; CDR3: CASSLEPLDEKLFF; DNA: TGCGCCAGCAGCTTGGAACCCCTGGATGAAAAACTGTTTTTT
D: NA; V: TRBV10-3; size: NA; J: TRBJ2-5; CDR3: CAIKDYQETQYF; DNA: TGTGCCATCAAAGATTACCAAGAGACCCAGTACTTC
D: NA; V: TRBV7-2; size: NA; J: TRBJ2-1; CDR3: CASSIDRHNEQFF; DNA: TGTGCCAGCAGCATTGACAGGCACAATGAGCAGTTCTTC
D: NA; V: TRBV4-3; size: NA; J: TRBJ2-1; CDR3: CASSQDGAGGYNEQFF; DNA: TGCGCCAGCAGCCAAGACGGGGCCGGAGGGTACAATGAGCAGTTCTTC
D: NA; V: TRBV12-2; size: NA; J: TRBJ2-1; CDR3: CASRLGGVSSGSQEQFF; DNA: TGTGCAAGTCGCTTAGGAGGTGTGTCTAGCGGGAGCCAGGAGCAGTTCTTC
D: NA; V: TRBV25-1; size: NA; J: TRBJ1-2; CDR3: CASRGPLNYGYTF; DNA: TGTGCCAGCAGAGGACCCCTTAACTATGGCTACACCTTC
D: NA; V: TRBV7-3; size: NA; J: TRBJ2-7; CDR3: CASSFQGGDEQYF; DNA: TGTGCCAGCAGCTTTCAAGGGGGTGACGAGCAGTACTTC
D: TRBD1; V: TRBV7-3; size: NA; J: TRBJ2-5; CDR3: CASSLGLGTGDAETQYF; DNA: TGTGCCAGCAGCCTAGGGTTGGGGACAGGGGATGCGGAGACCCAGTACTTC
D: NA; V: TRBV10-3; size: once; J: TRBJ2-7; CDR3: CAISESGTSSYEQYF; DNA: TGTGCCATCAGTGAGTCGGGCACCAGCTCCTACGAGCAGTACTTC
D: NA; V: TRBV15; size: NA; J: TRBJ1-6; CDR3: CATSSQGAGSPLHF; DNA: TGTGCCACCAGCAGCCAAGGGGCTGGTTCACCCCTCCACTTT
D: TRBD2; V: TRBV5-1; size: NA; J: TRBJ2-3; CDR3: CASSRGSGAPTDTQYF; DNA: TGCGCCAGCAGCCGGGGTAGCGGGGCCCCCACAGATACGCAGTATTTT
D: NA; V: TRBV4-2; size: many; J: TRBJ1-4; CDR3: CASSQRRGFRTNEKLFF; DNA: TGTGCCAGCAGCCAGCGCAGGGGTTTCAGGACTAATGAAAAACTGTTTTTT
D: NA; V: TRBV6-5; size: few; J: TRBJ2-1; CDR3: CASSYGAGRGNEQFF; DNA: TGTGCCAGCAGTTACGGAGCAGGGCGGGGCAATGAGCAGTTCTTC
D: NA; V: TRBV4-2; size: NA; J: TRBJ1-2; CDR3: CASSQDESPHYGYTF; DNA: TGTGCCAGCAGCCAAGATGAAAGCCCCCACTATGGCTACACCTTC
D: NA; V: TRBV6-6; size: NA; J: TRBJ1-3; CDR3: CASSYGNTIYF; DNA: TGTGCCAGCAGTTATGGAAACACCATATATTTT
D: TRBD1; V: TRBV5-6; size: NA; J: TRBJ2-2; CDR3: CASSDRGPGELFF; DNA: TGTGCCAGCAGCGACAGGGGACCCGGGGAGCTGTTTTTT
D: NA; V: TRBV6-6; size: NA; J: TRBJ1-4; CDR3: CASSLNEKLFF; DNA: TGTGCCAGCAGTTTGAATGAAAAACTGTTTTTT
D: TRBD2; V: TRBV28; size: once; J: TRBJ2-3; CDR3: CASSPGTSGRGSTDTQYF; DNA: TGTGCCAGCAGTCCAGGGACTAGCGGGAGGGGGAGCACAGATACGCAGTATTTT
D: TRBD2; V: TRBV11-2; size: NA; J: TRBJ2-7; CDR3: CASSLGTSGDYEQYF; DNA: TGTGCCAGCAGCTTAGGGACTAGCGGGGACTACGAGCAGTACTTC
D: TRBD1; V: TRBV19; size: NA; J: TRBJ2-5; CDR3: CASGRTGGGETQYF; DNA: TGTGCCAGTGGGCGGACAGGTGGAGGAGAGACCCAGTACTTC
D: NA; V: TRBV6-6; size: NA; J: TRBJ2-5; CDR3: CASSPTTQETQYF; DNA: TGTGCCAGCAGCCCAACGACGCAAGAGACCCAGTACTTC
D: TRBD1; V: TRBV7-8; size: NA; J: TRBJ2-6; CDR3: CASSKGASGANVLTF; DNA: TGTGCCAGCAGCAAGGGGGCATCTGGGGCCAACGTCCTGACTTTC
D: NA; V: TRBV4-2; size: NA; J: TRBJ1-1; CDR3: CASSQDGVVSQGTEAFF; DNA: TGTGCCAGCAGCCAAGATGGAGTAGTCTCTCAGGGAACTGAAGCTTTCTTT
D: NA; V: TRBV9; size: NA; J: TRBJ2-7; CDR3: CASSPGGTGTDAYEQYF; DNA: TGTGCCAGCAGCCCAGGAGGGACCGGGACGGACGCCTACGAGCAGTACTTC
D: TRBD2; V: TRBV28; size: NA; J: TRBJ2-1; CDR3: CASSNLAGGRYNEQFF; DNA: TGTGCCAGCAGTAACCTAGCGGGAGGGCGCTACAATGAGCAGTTCTTC
D: NA; V: TRBV2; size: NA; J: TRBJ2-5; CDR3: CASSATGVTLETQYF; DNA: TGTGCCAGCAGTGCCACGGGGGTAACTTTAGAGACCCAGTACTTC
D: NA; V: TRBV5-8; size: NA; J: TRBJ1-1; CDR3: CASSGRAQGFAAFF; DNA: TGTGCCAGCAGCGGAAGGGCGCAGGGGTTTGCGGCTTTCTTT
D: NA; V: TRBV25-1; size: NA; J: TRBJ2-2; CDR3: CASSEYRGAGELFF; DNA: TGTGCCAGCAGTGAATACAGGGGCGCCGGGGAGCTGTTTTTT
D: NA; V: TRBV28; size: few; J: TRBJ2-5; CDR3: CASSLFPQRVQETQYF; DNA: TGTGCCAGCAGTTTATTCCCCCAGCGGGTCCAAGAGACCCAGTACTTC
D: TRBD2; V: TRBV6-5; size: NA; J: TRBJ2-7; CDR3: CASSPGTSRYEQYF; DNA: TGTGCCAGCAGTCCCGGGACTAGCAGATACGAGCAGTACTTC
D: NA; V: TRBV7-9; size: NA; J: TRBJ1-2; CDR3: CASSLDSGANYGYTF; DNA: TGTGCCAGCAGCTTAGATTCGGGGGCCAACTATGGCTACACCTTC
D: TRBD1; V: TRBV6-4; size: NA; J: TRBJ1-2; CDR3: CASSDTPGTGGYLNYGYTF; DNA: TGTGCCAGCAGTGACACCCCGGGGACAGGGGGCTACCTTAACTATGGCTACACCTTC
D: TRBD1; V: TRBV27; size: few; J: TRBJ1-1; CDR3: CASRPRQGGAFF; DNA: TGTGCCAGCAGACCCCGACAGGGAGGAGCTTTCTTT
D: TRBD2; V: TRBV7-9; size: NA; J: TRBJ2-1; CDR3: CASSAPSSGSSYNEQFF; DNA: TGTGCCAGCAGCGCCCCCTCTAGCGGGAGTTCCTACAATGAGCAGTTCTTC
D: NA; V: TRBV28; size: NA; J: TRBJ1-1; CDR3: CASSLNYGLNTEAFF; DNA: TGTGCCAGCAGTTTAAATTACGGCTTGAACACTGAAGCTTTCTTT
D: NA; V: TRBV2; size: NA; J: TRBJ2-5; CDR3: CASSEVAQYF; DNA: TGTGCCAGCAGTGAAGTAGCCCAGTACTTC
D: NA; V: TRBV5-6; size: NA; J: TRBJ2-5; CDR3: CASSGGSGLGETQYF; DNA: TGTGCCAGCAGCGGCGGTTCAGGTTTGGGAGAGACCCAGTACTTC
D: NA; V: TRBV11-2; size: NA; J: TRBJ1-5; CDR3: CASSLDTGRNQPQHF; DNA: TGTGCCAGCAGCTTAGACACAGGGCGCAATCAGCCCCAGCATTTT
D: TRBD1; V: TRBV4-1; size: NA; J: TRBJ2-1; CDR3: CASSRIKDRAPTEQFF; DNA: TGCGCCAGCAGCCGCATAAAAGACAGGGCACCTACTGAGCAGTTCTTC